These T cell receptor beta chains were read from a single sample in a study of cytomegalovirus exposure and HLA in healthy donors. TCRdb's table, derived via immunoSEQ multiplex PCR, lists solely in-frame clones and lacks some. The sample includes roughly 190,000 clones, roughly 13% of them seen just once. Sequenced input: PBMCs. These receptors all come from a man in his fifties in good health and CMV-seropositive. Both conserved end residues are part of each CDR3. Fields, in order: CDR3 DNA, CDR3 protein, V gene, D gene, clone size, J gene. D genes are given only for firm matches. Clone size is stated in some rows and not others, as once, few, many or a class when expanded.

CDR3nt: TGTGCCAGCAGTTTACGGCAGGGAAGCACCGGGGAGCTGTTTTTT
CDR3aa: CASSLRQGSTGELFF
v_gene: TRBV27
d_gene: .
abundance: .
j_gene: TRBJ2-2

CDR3nt: TGTGCCAGTAAGGGGAGGGGGATCGGTGGACAGCCCCAGCATTTT
CDR3aa: CASKGRGIGGQPQHF
v_gene: TRBV19
d_gene: .
abundance: .
j_gene: TRBJ1-5

CDR3nt: TGCGCCAGCAGCTTGGTGCCGGGGGGCGGAGATACGCAGTATTTT
CDR3aa: CASSLVPGGGDTQYF
v_gene: TRBV5-1
d_gene: .
abundance: few
j_gene: TRBJ2-3

CDR3nt: TGTGCCAGCAGCCGCTCCGGGACAGGGGCCAACTATGGCTACACCTTC
CDR3aa: CASSRSGTGANYGYTF
v_gene: TRBV7-9
d_gene: TRBD1
abundance: .
j_gene: TRBJ1-2

CDR3nt: TGTGCCAGCAGTATGGACAGGGCCAGGCAAGCTTTCTTT
CDR3aa: CASSMDRARQAFF
v_gene: TRBV6-1
d_gene: TRBD1
abundance: few
j_gene: TRBJ1-1

CDR3nt: TGCGCCAGCAGCCAAGTAACAGGGGGCGCGAGGACGGCTTTCTTT
CDR3aa: CASSQVTGGARTAFF
v_gene: TRBV4-3
d_gene: TRBD1
abundance: few
j_gene: TRBJ1-1

CDR3nt: TGTGCCAGTAGTATACCGGGGGGGCGATACGGCTACACCTTC
CDR3aa: CASSIPGGRYGYTF
v_gene: TRBV19
d_gene: .
abundance: few
j_gene: TRBJ1-2

CDR3nt: TGTGCCACCGCGCGGACAGCTGAAGGGACCCAGTACTTC
CDR3aa: CATARTAEGTQYF
v_gene: TRBV10-3
d_gene: .
abundance: few
j_gene: TRBJ2-5

CDR3nt: TGTGCCAGCAGCACCGTGACTAGCGGGGGATTCCAAGAGACCCAGTACTTC
CDR3aa: CASSTVTSGGFQETQYF
v_gene: TRBV7-8
d_gene: TRBD2
abundance: .
j_gene: TRBJ2-5

CDR3nt: TGTGCCAGTAGTAAGGATAGCGGGGGTGGAAAGACCCAGTACTTC
CDR3aa: CASSKDSGGGKTQYF
v_gene: TRBV19
d_gene: TRBD2
abundance: few
j_gene: TRBJ2-5

CDR3nt: TGTGCCAGCAGTTACCCTCGACAGGGAAACACTGAAGCTTTCTTT
CDR3aa: CASSYPRQGNTEAFF
v_gene: TRBV6-5
d_gene: TRBD1
abundance: once
j_gene: TRBJ1-1

CDR3nt: TGTGCCCTTCGGGGGGGTCAAGGGGCAAACGGGGAGCTGTTTTTT
CDR3aa: CALRGGQGANGELFF
v_gene: TRBV19
d_gene: TRBD2
abundance: .
j_gene: TRBJ2-2

CDR3nt: TGTGCCAGTACCTCACGGTTTTCTGGGGCCAACGTCCTGACTTTC
CDR3aa: CASTSRFSGANVLTF
v_gene: TRBV19
d_gene: .
abundance: .
j_gene: TRBJ2-6

CDR3nt: TGTGCCAGCAGCTTACACCAGGTGACTGGAAACACCATATATTTT
CDR3aa: CASSLHQVTGNTIYF
v_gene: TRBV11-2
d_gene: .
abundance: .
j_gene: TRBJ1-3

CDR3nt: TGCGCCAGCAGCGCCGGGGACTCCTACAATGAGCAGTTCTTC
CDR3aa: CASSAGDSYNEQFF
v_gene: TRBV5-1
d_gene: .
abundance: .
j_gene: TRBJ2-1

CDR3nt: TGCGCCAGCAGCCAAGAAAGAGCGGGGGCATACAATGAGCAGTTCTTC
CDR3aa: CASSQERAGAYNEQFF
v_gene: TRBV4-1
d_gene: TRBD2
abundance: few
j_gene: TRBJ2-1

CDR3nt: TGTGCCTGGAGTGTTCAGATGAACACTGAAGCTTTCTTT
CDR3aa: CAWSVQMNTEAFF
v_gene: TRBV30
d_gene: .
abundance: few
j_gene: TRBJ1-1

CDR3nt: TGTGCCTGGACCCGGGGGACTGGCTACACCTTC
CDR3aa: CAWTRGTGYTF
v_gene: TRBV30
d_gene: .
abundance: .
j_gene: TRBJ1-2

CDR3nt: TGTGCCAGCAGCTTAGATCGGGTGAACGGCGGCTACACCTTC
CDR3aa: CASSLDRVNGGYTF
v_gene: TRBV11-2
d_gene: .
abundance: few
j_gene: TRBJ1-2

CDR3nt: TGCGCCAGCAGCCAAGATCAGGGGACTAACTATGGCTACACCTTC
CDR3aa: CASSQDQGTNYGYTF
v_gene: TRBV4-3
d_gene: .
abundance: .
j_gene: TRBJ1-2

CDR3nt: TGTGCCAGCAGTGTACCGACTAGCAGGGGAGATACGCAGTATTTT
CDR3aa: CASSVPTSRGDTQYF
v_gene: TRBV6-1
d_gene: .
abundance: .
j_gene: TRBJ2-3

CDR3nt: TGTGCCAGCAGCCAACTTGAGAGGAGGCAGCCCCAGCATTTT
CDR3aa: CASSQLERRQPQHF
v_gene: TRBV5-5
d_gene: .
abundance: .
j_gene: TRBJ1-5

CDR3nt: TGTGCCAGCAGCGGGGGGACGCAGTATTTT
CDR3aa: CASSGGTQYF
v_gene: TRBV2
d_gene: TRBD2
abundance: few
j_gene: TRBJ2-3

CDR3nt: TGCAGCGTTGGGTGGGACAAATATAGCAATCAGCCCCAGCATTTT
CDR3aa: CSVGWDKYSNQPQHF
v_gene: TRBV29-1
d_gene: .
abundance: few
j_gene: TRBJ1-5

CDR3nt: TGTGCCAGCAGCTTATTCGGGGGGGGGAGCACAGATACGCAGTATTTT
CDR3aa: CASSLFGGGSTDTQYF
v_gene: TRBV11-2
d_gene: TRBD2
abundance: .
j_gene: TRBJ2-3

CDR3nt: TGTGCCAGCAGCTTGCGTCGACTGATTAACTATGGCTACACCTTC
CDR3aa: CASSLRRLINYGYTF
v_gene: TRBV5-8
d_gene: .
abundance: .
j_gene: TRBJ1-2

CDR3nt: TGTGCCAGCAGCGCGGCGACAGGGATGGGTCAGCCCCAGCATTTT
CDR3aa: CASSAATGMGQPQHF
v_gene: TRBV5-6
d_gene: TRBD1
abundance: few
j_gene: TRBJ1-5

CDR3nt: TGCGCCAGCAGCACCGGGACAGATAATTCACCCCTCCACTTT
CDR3aa: CASSTGTDNSPLHF
v_gene: TRBV4-3
d_gene: TRBD1
abundance: few
j_gene: TRBJ1-6

CDR3nt: TGTGCCAGCAGCTTCCCCTCAACCCTTAGCGGGGGGGATTACAATGAGCAGTTCTTC
CDR3aa: CASSFPSTLSGGDYNEQFF
v_gene: TRBV7-8
d_gene: TRBD2
abundance: .
j_gene: TRBJ2-1

CDR3nt: TGCGCCAGCAGCCAAGATCAGGGGGCGGGAGACTACACCTTC
CDR3aa: CASSQDQGAGDYTF
v_gene: TRBV4-3
d_gene: TRBD1
abundance: .
j_gene: TRBJ1-2

CDR3nt: TGTGCCAGCAGTTATGGGGGGTTCTCTAACTATGGCTACACCTTC
CDR3aa: CASSYGGFSNYGYTF
v_gene: TRBV6-9
d_gene: .
abundance: .
j_gene: TRBJ1-2

CDR3nt: TGTGCCAGTGGACAGGGGAAGAGTTCACCCCTCCACTTT
CDR3aa: CASGQGKSSPLHF
v_gene: TRBV10-3
d_gene: TRBD1
abundance: few
j_gene: TRBJ1-6

CDR3nt: TGTGCCAGCAGCTTGGCGGGTAGCGGGGAAAACACCGGGGAGCTGTTTTTT
CDR3aa: CASSLAGSGENTGELFF
v_gene: TRBV7-9
d_gene: TRBD2
abundance: .
j_gene: TRBJ2-2

CDR3nt: TGTGCCAGCAGTCCAAGGACAGGCGGGGGCTACACCTTC
CDR3aa: CASSPRTGGGYTF
v_gene: TRBV6-5
d_gene: TRBD1
abundance: few
j_gene: TRBJ1-2

CDR3nt: TGCAGGCAACTGAGCGATGAGCAGTTCTTC
CDR3aa: CRQLSDEQFF
v_gene: TRBV20-1
d_gene: .
abundance: .
j_gene: TRBJ2-1

CDR3nt: TGTGCCATCACCGAGGGTCCTAATGAAAAACTGTTTTTT
CDR3aa: CAITEGPNEKLFF
v_gene: TRBV10-3
d_gene: .
abundance: .
j_gene: TRBJ1-4